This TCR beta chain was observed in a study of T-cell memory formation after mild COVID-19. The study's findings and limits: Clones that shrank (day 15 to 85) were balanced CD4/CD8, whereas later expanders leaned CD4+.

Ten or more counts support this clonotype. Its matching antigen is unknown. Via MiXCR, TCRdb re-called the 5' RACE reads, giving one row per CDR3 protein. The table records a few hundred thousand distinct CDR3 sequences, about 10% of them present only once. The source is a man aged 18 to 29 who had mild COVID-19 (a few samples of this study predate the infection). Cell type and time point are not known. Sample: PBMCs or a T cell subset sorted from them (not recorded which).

For the CDR3, the DNA is TGTGCCAGCAGCTTTGAGGGGGGGGGCAATCAGCCCCAGCATTTT. Encoded protein: CASSFEGGGNQPQHF. This sequence joins TRBV7-2 and TRBJ1-5, with D tentatively TRBD1 (6 bases). Germline CDR1 reads SGHTA; CDR2 reads FQGNSA. V lost 3 bases and J 2 bases, leaving 11 bases between the germline ends. The CDR3 runs 15 residues.